Here is one T cell receptor beta chain with its context. Its target is unknown. This sample is part of a study of cytomegalovirus exposure and HLA in healthy donors. There were likely unrecorded immune exposures, though donors were nominally healthy when sampled. Whole-study findings and limits: Confirmation was obtained in vitro that three CMV-associated chains are specific for CMV antigens. Relative to the approximately 630-donor mean, N-insertions were reportedly fewer in an Asian-associated ancestry cluster in a later analysis. Accurate HLA-A and HLA-B prediction from TCR beta sequences was reported for most subjects.

V was pared by 7 bases and J by 2 bases, with 10 bases of the junction left unmatched. Germline V lookup: CDR1 MNHEY, CDR2 SVGAGI. The CDR3 is made up of 15 amino acids. The PCR employed 60 Vbeta primers together with 13 Jbeta primers. Data came from immunoSEQ multiplex PCR; TCRdb stores just in-frame clones and leaves some out. The sample includes roughly 290,000 clones, 70% to 90% of them seen just once. This clonotype was sampled from a young woman in good health and CMV-seronegative. The chain couples TRBV6-5 to TRBJ2-7, with 8 nucleotides matching TRBD2. Sequenced: PBMCs. The CDR3 loop reads CASIRRGGSPYEQYF. CDR3 DNA sequence: TGTGCCAGCATCCGCCGGGGGGGAAGTCCCTACGAGCAGTACTTC.